The 21 T cell receptor beta chains below were found in one sample sequenced in a study of blood T cell repertoires in COVID-19. Produced via immunoSEQ multiplex PCR; TCRdb's table is partial and in-frame only. The repertoire holds about 360,000 clones, with roughly 86% as singletons. The sequencing input was peripheral blood. These receptors were collected from a human donor in a cohort sampled during active COVID-19.

The V call is TRBV3-1 (or the pseudogene TRBV3-2), the J call TRBJ1-3; D is unclear. The germline CDR1 and CDR2 sequences are LGHDT and YNNKEL (reference sequence). V dropped 0 bases and J dropped 4 bases, with 7 bases sitting between them. The CDR3 length is 14 residues. CDR3 sequence: CASSQDLAGNTIYF. CDR3 bases: TGTGCCAGCAGCCAAGATCTTGCGGGAAACACCATATATTTT.

This clone was counted only a few times. The chain combines TRBV10-3 with TRBJ2-3; D might be TRBD1 (6 bases). This CDR3 contains 14 residues. V dropped 6 bases and J dropped 1 base, with 11 bases sitting between them. The germline V gene encodes CDR1 ENHRY and CDR2 SYGVKD. CDR3 DNA sequence: TGTGCCATCAGCGGGGACACCGGCACAGATACGCAGTATTTT. It specifies CAISGDTGTDTQYF.

The CDR3 nucleotides are TGCAGCGTTGAAGGCCTAGCGGCGGACACAGATACGCAGTATTTT. Protein product: CSVEGLAADTDTQYF. V and J are TRBV29-1 and TRBJ2-3; 7 nucleotides match TRBD2. The CDR3 is made up of 15 amino acids. The trim removed 1 base at V and 2 bases at J, leaving 6 bases unmatched. Germline CDR1 and CDR2: SQVTM and ANQGSEA.

The chain has TRBV7-8 and TRBJ2-1; the match to TRBD2 covers 7 bases. Germline CDR1 reads SGHVS; CDR2 reads FQNEAQ. V lost 3 bases to trimming and J lost 4 bases; unmatched junction nucleotides: 6. The CDR3 is 15 residues long. CDR3 sequence reads: CASSLVLAQYNEQFF. The DNA of the CDR3 is TGTGCCAGCAGCTTGGTACTAGCGCAATACAATGAGCAGTTCTTC.

DNA of the CDR3: TGTGCCTGGAGCGAGGGACAGCTAGCCAAAAACATTCAGTACTTC. Translated: CAWSEGQLAKNIQYF. The rearrangement links TRBV30 to TRBJ2-4, with TRBD1 matching over 7 bases. CDR3 length: 15 residues. Germline V gene sequence: CDR1 GTSNPN, CDR2 SVGIG (reference sequence). V trimming: 3 bases; J trimming: 0 bases; junction bases outside the gene matches: 5.

The V and J genes are TRBV30 and TRBJ1-1; 9 positions match TRBD1. The length of the CDR3 is 18 residues. J gave up 0 bases and V 3 bases, and 14 bases lay outside the gene matches. Germline V gene data show CDR1 as GTSNPN and CDR2 as SVGIG (reference sequence). This chain's CDR3 is CAWRGFGQGTEVNTEAFF. CDR3 DNA: TGTGCCTGGAGGGGGTTCGGACAGGGGACTGAGGTGAACACTGAAGCTTTCTTT.

This clone was seen a single time. The chain has TRBV30 and TRBJ2-7; 7 bases map to TRBD2. From germline, CDR1 is GTSNPN and CDR2 SVGIG (reference sequence). This CDR3 has 15 residues. Trimming removed 7 bases from V and 0 bases from J; junction bases left unmatched: 12. This CDR3 reads CASASGMTASYEQYF. CDR3 DNA sequence: TGTGCCTCCGCGAGCGGGATGACGGCCTCCTACGAGCAGTACTTC.

The CDR3 region has the DNA TGTGCCTGGAGTGTTCGGGGGACCGACACAGATACGCAGTATTTT. This gives the protein CAWSVRGTDTDTQYF. The chain joins TRBV30 to TRBJ2-3, with D tentatively TRBD2 (6 bases). The germline V and J ends were trimmed by 0 bases and 2 bases, with 12 bases remaining between them. CDR1 and CDR2 from the germline V gene are GTSNPN and SVGIG (reference sequence). The CDR3 is 15 amino acids.

The genes are TRBV5-1 and TRBJ2-1; 8 bases line up with TRBD2. After removal of 0 bases from V and 10 bases from J, the junction contained 3 bases not matched to a gene. CDR1 and CDR2 (germline): SGHRS, YFSETQ. The CDR3 covers 13 residues. The DNA for the CDR3 is TGCGCCAGCAGCTTGGCACTAGCGGAAGAGCAGTTCTTC. Its protein is CASSLALAEEQFF.

The chain uses TRBV10-2 and TRBJ1-3; TRBD1 matches 9 bases. The CDR3 consists of 16 residues. Per the germline V gene, CDR1 is WSHSY and CDR2 is SAAADI. V trimming: 3 bases; J trimming: 2 bases; junction bases outside the gene matches: 5. The CDR3 region has the DNA TGCGCCAGCAGTGACCGGGACAGGGCGGCTGGAAACACCATATATTTT. Residues: CASSDRDRAAGNTIYF.

The V and J genes are TRBV6-6 and TRBJ1-6, with 9 bases matching TRBD1. The J segment lost 7 bases and the V segment lost 0 bases, leaving 1 base of the junction unmatched. This CDR3 spans 15 amino acids. The germline gives CDR1 MNHNY, CDR2 SVGAGI (reference sequence). The CDR3 DNA reads as TGTGCCAGCAGTTACTCGGGACAGGGAAATTCACCCCTCCACTTT. Its translation is CASSYSGQGNSPLHF.

This chain uses TRBV15 with TRBJ2-3, with TRBD2 matching over 9 bases. CDR1 is LNHNV, CDR2 YYDKDF, per germline (reference sequence). With V trimmed by 1 base and J by 1 base, 6 bases remained unmatched. CDR3 length equals 17 residues. The CDR3 is CATSRGRGGDGTDTQYF. As DNA, the CDR3 is TGTGCCACCAGCAGAGGTCGCGGGGGGGATGGCACAGATACGCAGTATTTT.

The chain carries TRBV7-2 and TRBJ1-4; maybe TRBD1 (6 bases). The CDR3 runs 15 residues. Per germline, CDR1 SGHTA and CDR2 FQGNSA. Deletions cut 4 bases from V and 8 bases from J, with 17 bases between. In DNA form, the CDR3 reads TGTGCCAGCAGCTCATCGGGGGGGGCGCAAGAAAAACTGTTTTTT. Amino acid sequence: CASSSSGGAQEKLFF.

The V gene is TRBV28, the J gene TRBJ2-4; D unresolved. The CDR3 runs to 16 residues. Germline V gene lookup returns CDR1 MDHEN and CDR2 SYDVKM. Trimming took off 6 bases at V and 0 bases at J, with 15 bases between the two ends. The CDR3 nucleotides are TGTGCCAGCAGCCCCCGTGCGAATTTAGCCAAAAACATTCAGTACTTC. Translation gives CASSPRANLAKNIQYF.

The chain has TRBV6-5 and TRBJ2-1, with 9 bases matching TRBD2. Trimming at V came to 7 bases and at J to 15 bases, leaving 16 bases not matched to a gene. This CDR3 has 14 residues. Looked up from germline, CDR1 is MNHEY and CDR2 is SVGAGI. The CDR3 coding sequence is TGTGCCAGCACTCTCAATGCGGGGGGGCCAACTTGGTTCTTC. Its protein is CASTLNAGGPTWFF.

The chain employs TRBV5-1 and TRBJ2-7; 7 bases line up with TRBD1. V dropped 3 bases and J dropped 2; count of bases not matched to a gene: 5. CDR1 and CDR2 from the germline V gene are SGHRS and YFSETQ. The CDR3 has 14 residues. The CDR3 protein is CASSWLTGAYEQYF. The CDR3 DNA reads TGCGCCAGCAGCTGGCTCACAGGGGCCTACGAGCAGTACTTC.

The gene calls are TRBV19 and TRBJ1-2; D is uncertain. Trimming took off 3 bases at V and 5 bases at J, with 13 bases between the two ends. Germline V gene data show CDR1 as LNHDA and CDR2 as SQIVND (reference sequence). This CDR3 comprises 14 residues. The CDR3 DNA reads TGTGCCAGTAGTATTCCGGTCGCGGGTTATGGCTACACCTTC. It yields the protein CASSIPVAGYGYTF.

The chain carries TRBV19 and TRBJ1-5; the match to TRBD1 covers 8 bases. The CDR3 runs to 14 residues. Germline trimming cut 5 bases from V and 7 bases from J; bases unmatched to any gene: 7. Germline CDR1 and CDR2: LNHDA and SQIVND (reference sequence). The CDR3 sequence: CASSADRVGQPQHF. CDR3 in DNA: TGTGCCAGTAGTGCGGACAGGGTCGGGCAGCCCCAGCATTTT.

The chain joins TRBV25-1 to TRBJ1-2; D not certain. The germline V and J ends were trimmed by 5 bases and 4 bases, with 11 bases remaining between them. CDR1 MGHDK and CDR2 SYGVNS come from the germline V gene. CDR3 length: 13 residues. CDR3 coding DNA: TGTGCCAGCAGTCTCGCAGGAGGCTATGGCTACACCTTC. This gives the protein CASSLAGGYGYTF.

The CDR3 bases are TGTGCCAGTAGCGGGGTCGACGAGCAGTACTTC. Encoded protein: CASSGVDEQYF. This chain links TRBV19 with TRBJ2-7; D is perhaps TRBD2 (5 bases). This CDR3 has 11 amino acids. Trimming took 6 bases from V and 5 from J, leaving 8 bases between them. CDR1 is LNHDA, CDR2 SQIVND, per germline (reference sequence).

This clone has more than one count but fewer than ten. J is TRBJ1-2 and V is TRBV19, with 8 bases identical to TRBD1. The CDR3 has 16 residues. Germline lookup yields CDR1 LNHDA and CDR2 SQIVND (reference sequence). V shed 6 bases, J shed 4 bases, and the junction held 13 bases outside the gene matches. The CDR3 sequence is CASRRGGQGSIYGYTF. In DNA, the CDR3 is TGTGCCAGTAGGAGGGGAGGACAGGGTTCCATCTATGGCTACACCTTC.